This T cell receptor (beta chain) is from a study of radiotherapy plus CTLA-4 blockade in lung cancer. Study-wide background: Objective responses were documented in about 19% of patients, with disease control in 31%.

This CDR3 is 15 amino acids long. The germline V gene has CDR1 SGHRS and CDR2 YFSETQ. Trimming removed 4 bases at V and 2 bases at J, with 15 bases between. Patients had chemo-refractory metastatic non-small-cell lung cancer and received focal radiation plus CTLA-4 blockade that used ipilimumab. Study-level findings and limits: Researchers report tumor-derived TCR clones expanding in blood after radiotherapy plus ipilimumab. Increased serum interferon-beta after radiation also reportedly predicted response strongly.

The method was immunoSEQ multiplex PCR; TCRdb's version includes in-frame clones alone and lacks a portion of them. The sample carries about 39,000 clones, 79% recorded once. A remark on this clone: The target antigen is unknown.

The chain employs TRBV5-1 and TRBJ1-1; D may be TRBD1 (6 bases). The source material was peripheral blood, sampled from a patient treated with radiotherapy plus ipilimumab. The TCR comes from a human donor with non-small cell lung cancer that progressed on radiotherapy plus ipilimumab. CDR3 amino acids: CASSVDSPRNTEAFF. CDR3 sequence (DNA): TGCGCCAGCAGCGTGGACAGTCCTCGAAACACTGAAGCTTTCTTT.